The present T cell receptor beta chain was sequenced within a study of OX40 agonist ivuxolimab in advanced cancers. Autoimmune disease history or systemic immunosuppression was exclusionary. Produced via immunoSEQ multiplex PCR; TCRdb's table is partial and in-frame only. Here the sample spans around 110,000 clones, around 93% being singletons. With regard to this clone: What it recognizes is unknown.

Study observations and caveats: More expanded clones were found, on average, in CD8+ than in CD4+ T cells.

Germline V CDR1 and CDR2: MNHNS, SASEGT. The germline V and J ends were trimmed by 5 bases and 0 bases, with 13 bases remaining between them. CDR3 size: 15 residues. V is TRBV6-1 and J is TRBJ1-2, with a weak D call TRBD1 (6 bases). The sequenced sample was CD4+ or CD8+ T cells sorted from blood, obtained in a trial of the OX40 agonist ivuxolimab. The sequence was obtained from an adult with an advanced solid tumor such as melanoma, head and neck, liver or kidney cancer. CDR3 coding DNA: TGTGCCAGCAGTTCGGTGGCAGGGGCTAACTATGGCTACACCTTC. Residues: CASSSVAGANYGYTF.